This TCR beta chain was sequenced during a study of T cell repertoires in cytomegalovirus infection. Overall study context: Well-studied HLA-B-restricted epitopes and recently identified HLA-C-restricted epitopes of CMV were both used in the study. Based on public TCR beta signatures, there were indications of CMV infection and of a matching HLA type. General observations from the study: Across the ex vivo response, the dominant clonotypes were HLA-C-restricted CMV-specific TCR beta clonotypes.

There are a few counts of this clonotype. The antigen remains unidentified. TCRdb re-called the reads through MiXCR, storing one row per CDR3 protein. This table has some 800,000 distinct CDR3 sequences, 25% to 35% appearing once. There are 16 residues in the CDR3. V was clipped by 0 bases and J by 3 bases; unmatched bases: 6. CDR1 and CDR2 from the germline V gene are KGHDR and SFDVKD. The gene calls are TRBV24-1 and TRBJ1-2, with 7 bases fitting TRBD1. This TCR came from a human donor in good health (CMV status not recorded). Some clones in this sample may be carry-over from other donors' samples. The sample consisted of cultured CD8+ T cells from PBMCs, taken from culture after CMV antigen stimulation. The CDR3 bases are TGTGCCACCAGTGATTTGACAGGGGAAGGTGACTATGGCTACACCTTC. Protein product: CATSDLTGEGDYGYTF.